These 14 T cell receptor beta chains were all obtained from the same sample, sequenced in a study of tumor and adjacent non-tumor tissue in lung cancer. The template was RNA from unsorted bulk tissue. A modified ARM-PCR protocol with three rounds of nested PCR amplified TCRbeta. Via MiXCR, TCRdb re-called the multiplex PCR reads, giving one row per CDR3 protein. Of 90,000 or so distinct CDR3 sequences in the sample, roughly 62% were seen once. The sequenced sample was lung tumor tissue. Receptor source: a man between 65 and 80 years old with non-small cell lung cancer.

Details on this clonotype: An end of the junction differs from the germline gene, which may be a read error. The chain carries TRBV11-2 and TRBJ2-1; D perhaps matches TRBD2 (6 bases). Per germline, CDR1 SGHAT and CDR2 FQNNGV. The CDR3 has 20 residues. The CDR3 spells CASSYSLGVADLSSYSEQFF. The DNA of the CDR3 is TGTGCCAGCAGCTATTCATTAGGAGTAGCGGACCTCAGCTCCTACAGTGAGCAGTTCTTC.

In the case of this clonotype: At one boundary the junction diverges from the germline segment, which might be a read error. The chain links TRBV29-1 to TRBJ2-7, with D tentatively TRBD1 or TRBD2 (5 bases each). CDR3 length: 12 residues. Germline V gene sequence: CDR1 SQVTM, CDR2 ANQGSEA. The CDR3 nucleotides are TGTAGCGTTAGTCCAGGGATTCGAGAGCAGTACTTC. It encodes CSVSPGIREQYF.

The chain couples TRBV6-1 to TRBJ2-1; 7 positions agree with TRBD2. This CDR3 contains 16 residues. Germline V CDR1 and CDR2: MNHNS, SASEGT. V lost 4 bases and J lost 2; bases outside the gene matches: 8. CDR3 region: CASSGRAGWAYNEQFF. CDR3 coding DNA: TGTGCCAGCAGTGGTCGAGCGGGGTGGGCCTACAATGAGCAGTTCTTC.

A remark on this clonotype: The germline gene is not matched at one end of the junction; a read error may be the cause. CDR3 residues: CASIDRDTQNF. For the CDR3, the DNA is TGTGCCAGCATCGACAGGGATACCCAGAACTTC. The chain is built from TRBV6-6 and TRBJ2-5; TRBD1 agrees at 7 bases. Germline V gene data show CDR1 as MNHNY and CDR2 as SVGAGI (reference sequence). CDR3 length: 11 residues.

A word on this clonotype: No conserved phenylalanine or tryptophan ends this CDR3, so it is likely a read error. No DNA is shown, since the ends of the CDR3 on it are uncertain; the CDR3 is the one TCRdb lists. This rearrangement joins TRBV6-1 to TRBJ1-2. The germline gives CDR1 MNHNS, CDR2 SASEGT. The CDR3 region is 14 residues in length, termini included. CDR3 residues: CASSEGITNYGYSI.

By sample share, this clonotype is medium-sized. This chain uses TRBV11-2 with TRBJ2-7, with 11 bases that match TRBD1. Per germline, CDR1 SGHAT and CDR2 FQNNGV. The CDR3 runs to 15 residues. Trimming removed 4 bases from V and 4 bases from J; junction bases left unmatched: 6. The CDR3 DNA is TGTGCCAGCAGCTCCGGGACAGGGGGGATTTACGAGCAGTACTTC. This codes for CASSSGTGGIYEQYF.

About this clonotype itself: Germline and junction disagree at one end, which may indicate a read error. V and J are TRBV11-3 and TRBJ2-5, with D possibly being TRBD1 (5 bases). The germline gives CDR1 SGHNT, CDR2 YENEEA. CDR3 length equals 14 residues. The CDR3 DNA is TGTGCCAGTAGCTTTCAGGGCCCCCAAGAGACCCAGTACTTC. This gives the protein CASSFQGPQETQYF.

A word on this clonotype: The conserved phenylalanine or tryptophan is not found at the CDR3 terminus, so this likely reflects a read error. No DNA is shown, since the ends of the CDR3 on it are uncertain; the CDR3 is the one TCRdb lists. This rearrangement joins TRBV11-2 to TRBJ2-7; the D segment call TRBD1 is taken from the table without a DNA check. Germline V lookup: CDR1 SGHAT, CDR2 FQNNGV. The CDR3 adds up to 15 amino acids, both ends counted. The CDR3: CASSLDLTGGSGRYI.

The chain has TRBV29-1 and TRBJ1-2; possibly TRBD1 for D (5 bases). The V end lost 4 bases, the J end lost 4 bases, and 13 bases lay between the germline ends. Germline CDR1 and CDR2: SQVTM and ANQGSEA. The CDR3 is made up of 13 amino acids. The CDR3 loop is CSVGRSGIYGYTF. The CDR3 nucleotides read TGCAGCGTTGGCCGCTCAGGGATCTATGGCTACACCTTC.

This clonotype is classed as medium-sized. The rearrangement links TRBV11-2 to TRBJ2-6, with D hard to call. The germline gives CDR1 SGHAT, CDR2 FQNNGV. The CDR3 covers 13 residues. V was shortened by 9 bases and J by 0 bases, with 6 bases between the two germline ends. This CDR3 is CASRTSGANVLTF. The CDR3 DNA reads as TGTGCCAGTCGGACCTCTGGGGCCAACGTCCTGACTTTC.

In regard to this clonotype: One end of the junction is discordant with germline, which a read error may explain. The chain employs TRBV6-5 and TRBJ2-3, with D possibly matching TRBD1 (5 bases). Per germline, CDR1 MNHEY and CDR2 SVGAGI. The CDR3 has 14 amino acids. This CDR3 reads CASRYSVTADTQYF. Here the CDR3 DNA reads TGTGCCAGCCGTTACTCGGTGACAGCGGATACGCAGTATTTT.

As regards this clonotype: One end of the junction does not line up with germline, which may come from a read error. This sequence joins TRBV4-1 and TRBJ2-1; D gene uncertain. The CDR3 extends over 16 amino acids. CDR1 and CDR2 (germline): MGHRA, YSYEKL. The CDR3 DNA follows: TGCGCCTGCAGCCAAGTAGTGGAGAGTTCCTACAATGAGCAGTTCTTC. It encodes CACSQVVESSYNEQFF.

This clonotype showed up many times. The V call is TRBV7-8, the J call TRBJ2-7, with D perhaps being TRBD1 or TRBD2 (5 bases each). Germline CDR1 SGHVS, CDR2 FQNEAQ. This CDR3 region has 14 residues. V lost 2 bases, J lost 2 bases, and 10 bases lay in between. The CDR3 region is CASSLRGPTYEQYF. The DNA for the CDR3 is TGTGCCAGCAGCTTAAGGGGACCTACCTACGAGCAGTACTTC.

As to this clonotype: With a much larger clone just one base away, this may be a read error. This chain joins TRBV10-3 and TRBJ2-5, with TRBD1 as a possible D gene (5 bases). The V gene's germline CDR1 is ENHRY and CDR2 SYGVKD. Trimming took off 10 bases at V and 2 bases at J, with 14 bases between the two ends. The CDR3 loop spans 13 amino acids. CDR3 DNA sequence: TGTGCCAGCCGACTTCAGGGACAAGAGACCCAGTACTTC. It translates to CASRLQGQETQYF.